The next 26 T cell receptor beta chains were all read from a single sample in a study of Ad26.COV2.S vaccination and SARS-CoV-2 variants. Only in-frame clones appear in the TCRdb table, and some are missing; sequencing was by immunoSEQ multiplex PCR. The repertoire consists of a few hundred thousand clones, with about four fifths occurring once and the leading ten covering about 7.1%. Treatment defined: some 20 received Ad26.COV2.S at low or high dose, single or two shots; about five received placebo; per-sample allocation not given. Repertoires come from day 63 after the first vaccine or placebo injection. Material: peripheral blood, obtained in a trial of Ad26.COV2.S vaccine versus placebo. The receptors here all came from a person between 18 and 65 years old who received the Ad26.COV2.S COVID-19 vaccine or a placebo.

The V call is TRBV6-5, the J call TRBJ1-2, with D possibly being TRBD1 (6 bases). CDR1 and CDR2 from the germline V gene are MNHEY and SVGAGI. Trimming took off 6 bases at V and 3 bases at J, with 11 bases between the two ends. The CDR3 covers 13 residues. CDR3 DNA sequence: TGTGCCAGCAGGAGGGGGTCGGACTATGGCTACACCTTC. Amino acid sequence: CASRRGSDYGYTF.

This clone was found once. The rearrangement links TRBV2 to TRBJ1-3, with D possibly being TRBD1 (5 bases). There are 13 residues in the CDR3. V gave up 9 bases and J gave up 4 bases, with 13 bases separating them. Germline V gives CDR1 SNHLY, CDR2 FYNNEI. The CDR3 region is CASEGSNGNTIYF. In DNA form, the CDR3 reads TGTGCCAGTGAGGGGTCAAACGGAAACACCATATATTTT.

This chain connects TRBV4-1 to TRBJ1-2; weak D call: TRBD1 (6 bases). V dropped 4 bases and J dropped 4 bases, with 13 bases sitting between them. The germline CDR1 and CDR2 sequences are MGHRA and YSYEKL. The CDR3 covers 14 residues. The DNA of the CDR3 is TGCGCCAGCAGCCCCCTGGCGGGGGCCTATGGCTACACCTTC. Translated: CASSPLAGAYGYTF.

This chain links TRBV7-9 with TRBJ1-2; 9 nucleotides agree with TRBD1. CDR1 and CDR2 (germline): SEHNR, FQNEAQ (reference sequence). V was clipped by 5 bases and J by 6 bases; unmatched bases: 16. This CDR3 has 17 amino acids. CDR3 amino acids: CASSRIGTGKRNDGYTF. The CDR3 region has the DNA TGTGCCAGCAGCCGAATAGGGACAGGGAAGAGGAACGATGGCTACACCTTC. Supplemented by reference TRBV7-9 and TRBJ1-2, the full variable domain reads DTGVSQNPRHKITKRGQNVTFRCDPISEHNRLYWYRQTLGQGPEFLTYFQNEAQLEKSRLLSDRFSAERPKGSFSTLEIQRTEQGDSAMYLCASSRIGTGKRNDGYTFGSGTRLTVV.

This chain joins TRBV28 and TRBJ2-3, with a possible D match to TRBD2 (6 bases). Deletions cut 7 bases from V and 0 bases from J, with 11 bases between. CDR1 and CDR2 from the germline V gene are MDHEN and SYDVKM. This CDR3 comprises 14 residues. The CDR3 bases are TGTGCCAGCACTGCGGGGTCTAGCACAGATACGCAGTATTTT. This gives the protein CASTAGSSTDTQYF.

The chain recombines TRBV30 with TRBJ1-2; perhaps TRBD1 as D (5 bases). The CDR3 is made up of 11 amino acids. V shed 7 bases and J shed 4 bases, with 10 bases lying between them. The germline V gene encodes CDR1 GTSNPN and CDR2 SVGIG (reference sequence). The CDR3 is CASAQGYGYTF. CDR3 sequence (DNA): TGTGCCTCGGCTCAGGGCTATGGCTACACCTTC.

This chain connects TRBV19 to TRBJ1-1, with 8 bases identical to TRBD1. The V and J ends lost 8 bases and 4 bases, in that order; junction bases with no gene match: 12. The V gene's germline CDR1 is LNHDA and CDR2 SQIVND (reference sequence). The CDR3 runs 15 residues. CDR3 DNA: TGTGCCAGTTGGGGGTTGCCAGGGGGCGGCACTGAAGCTTTCTTT. This translates into CASWGLPGGGTEAFF. The full variable domain, rest sourced from reference TRBV19 and TRBJ1-1, is DGGITQSPKYLFRKEGQNVTLSCEQNLNHDAMYWYRQDPGQGLRLIYYSQIVNDFQKGDIAEGYSVSREKKESFPLTVTSAQKNPTAFYLCASWGLPGGGTEAFFGQGTRLTVV.

The rearrangement uses TRBV5-1 and TRBJ2-3; 7 positions match TRBD2. J gave up 5 bases and V 0 bases, and 9 bases lay outside the gene matches. Looked up from germline, CDR1 is SGHRS and CDR2 is YFSETQ. The CDR3 runs 16 residues. The CDR3 nucleotides are TGCGCCAGCAGCTTGGTCGCGGGGGTCACGAAAGATACGCAGTATTTT. Translated, it gives CASSLVAGVTKDTQYF. Drawing the rest from reference TRBV5-1 and TRBJ2-3, the complete variable domain is KAGVTQTPRYLIKTRGQQVTLSCSPISGHRSVSWYQQTPGQGLQFLFEYFSETQRNKGNFPGRFSGRQFSNSRSEMNVSTLELGDSALYLCASSLVAGVTKDTQYFGPGTRLTVL.

The gene calls are TRBV11-2 and TRBJ2-3; TRBD2 agrees at 9 bases. Germline V gene data show CDR1 as SGHAT and CDR2 as FQNNGV. The V gene end was trimmed by 3 bases and the J gene end by 1 base; junction bases not matched to a gene: 2. This CDR3 spans 15 amino acids. The CDR3 sequence is CASSFLAGRTDTQYF. The DNA of the CDR3 is TGTGCCAGCAGCTTCCTAGCGGGGCGCACAGATACGCAGTATTTT.

This clone was recorded only once. The chain has TRBV5-6 and TRBJ2-7; 12 bases are shared with TRBD2. Germline V CDR1 and CDR2: SGHDT, YYEEEE. Trimming removed 0 bases from V and 5 bases from J; junction bases left unmatched: 6. The CDR3 consists of 16 residues. The CDR3, as DNA: TGTGCCAGCAGCTTGGGACTAGCGGGAGCCGTACACGAGCAGTACTTC. Its translation is CASSLGLAGAVHEQYF.

The chain carries TRBV18 and TRBJ2-6; D ambiguous. Germline V lookup: CDR1 KGHSH, CDR2 LQKENI. This CDR3 has 14 amino acids. V lost 0 bases to trimming and J lost 6 bases, with 6 bases between them. CDR3 nucleotides: TGTGCCAGCTCACCACCGGCCGTGGCCAACGTCCTGACTTTC. Its translation: CASSPPAVANVLTF.

The V call is TRBV9, the J call TRBJ2-3, with D unresolved. Germline CDR1 and CDR2: SGDLS and YYNGEE. The CDR3 is made up of 14 amino acids. Trimming pared 3 bases from V and 3 bases from J, leaving 11 bases between. The CDR3 reads CASSGPHETDTQYF. The CDR3 DNA is TGTGCCAGCAGCGGGCCTCATGAGACAGATACGCAGTATTTT.

The chain recombines TRBV2 with TRBJ2-3; weak D call: TRBD1 (6 bases). V gave up 6 bases and J gave up 10 bases, with 11 bases separating them. Germline V gene data show CDR1 as SNHLY and CDR2 as FYNNEI. CDR3 length: 11 amino acids. CDR3 sequence (DNA): TGTGCCAGCAGACGGACAGAGTCGCAGTATTTT. It encodes CASRRTESQYF.

The chain links TRBV7-3 to TRBJ1-1, with D maybe TRBD1 (6 bases). V was trimmed by 8 bases and J by 1 base, leaving 11 bases between them. The CDR3 extends over 13 amino acids. CDR1 and CDR2 (germline): SGHTA, FQGTGA. CDR3: CASGQSRNTEAFF. CDR3 DNA sequence: TGTGCCAGCGGACAGTCCAGGAACACTGAAGCTTTCTTT.

The gene calls are TRBV27 and TRBJ1-3; D uncertain. Germline V gives CDR1 MNHEY, CDR2 SMNVEV (reference sequence). The CDR3 runs 14 residues. V gave up 3 bases and J gave up 4 bases, with 10 bases separating them. CDR3 sequence: CASSLGRWGNTIYF. CDR3 DNA: TGTGCCAGCAGTTTGGGGAGGTGGGGAAACACCATATATTTT.

The chain couples TRBV21-1 to TRBJ1-5; the table's D call, TRBD1, has no DNA check behind it. TRBV21-1 is classified as a pseudogene. The CDR3 has 16 amino acids. CDR3: CASNHKDRVGVQPQHF. The CDR3 DNA reads as TGTGCCAGCAACCATAAAGACAGGGTGGGAGTTCAGCCCCAGCATTTT.

This clone was observed a single time. This CDR3 reads CASSFHQGAQEKLFF. In nucleotides, the CDR3 is TGCGCCAGCAGCTTTCATCAGGGCGCCCAGGAAAAACTGTTTTTT. The genes are TRBV5-1 and TRBJ1-4; D perhaps matches TRBD1 (5 bases). V was trimmed by 2 bases and J by 8 bases, leaving 16 bases between them. The CDR3 has 15 amino acids. In germline, CDR1 is SGHRS, CDR2 YFSETQ.

This clone was picked up a small number of times. The chain has TRBV19 and TRBJ2-1; D is unclear. Germline V lookup: CDR1 LNHDA, CDR2 SQIVND (reference sequence). The germline V and J ends were trimmed by 4 bases and 0 bases, with 1 base remaining between them. This CDR3 is built from 12 residues. The CDR3 loop reads CASSTSYNEQFF. In DNA form, the CDR3 reads TGTGCCAGTAGTACCTCCTACAATGAGCAGTTCTTC.

The chain recombines TRBV6-5 with TRBJ1-4, with D tentatively TRBD1 (5 bases). Deletions cut 2 bases from V and 15 bases from J, with 16 bases between. In germline, CDR1 is MNHEY, CDR2 SVGAGI. The CDR3 has 13 residues. The DNA of the CDR3 is TGTGCCAGCAGTTACGGGGGACTCAAAGAGATGTTTTTT. Amino acid sequence: CASSYGGLKEMFF.

The table lists this clone with a count of one. The rearrangement links TRBV7-9 to TRBJ2-5, with D perhaps TRBD2 (7 bases). Trimming cost V 5 bases and J 9 bases, with 28 bases left between them. Germline V lookup: CDR1 SEHNR, CDR2 FQNEAQ (reference sequence). The CDR3 extends over 17 amino acids. The CDR3 DNA follows: TGTGCCAGCAGCACACCCCTACGGGGGGCCGCAAGGGAGGCCCAGTACTTC. It yields the protein CASSTPLRGAAREAQYF. The whole variable domain, remainder taken from reference TRBV7-9 and TRBJ2-5, is DTGVSQNPRHKITKRGQNVTFRCDPISEHNRLYWYRQTLGQGPEFLTYFQNEAQLEKSRLLSDRFSAERPKGSFSTLEIQRTEQGDSAMYLCASSTPLRGAAREAQYFGPGTRLLVL.

The chain joins TRBV5-1 to TRBJ1-4; D possibly corresponds to TRBD1 (5 bases). This CDR3 is 17 amino acids long. Germline V CDR1 and CDR2: SGHRS, YFSETQ. V was pared by 0 bases and J by 3 bases, with 15 bases between. CDR3 loop: CASSLAPRELANEKLFF. In DNA form, the CDR3 reads TGCGCCAGCAGCTTGGCCCCCAGGGAGCTGGCTAATGAAAAACTGTTTTTT.

V usage is TRBV5-4 and J usage is TRBJ1-2; D is perhaps TRBD1 (5 bases). V gave up 5 bases and J gave up 8 bases, with 16 bases separating them. The CDR3 is 13 amino acids. CDR1 is SGHNT and CDR2 is YYREEE in the germline V gene (reference sequence). The DNA of the CDR3 is TGTGCCAGCAGTCGGGACGGCGTTTGGGGCTACACCTTC. This translates into CASSRDGVWGYTF. The whole variable domain, remainder taken from reference TRBV5-4 and TRBJ1-2, is ETGVTQSPTHLIKTRGQQVTLRCSSQSGHNTVSWYQQALGQGPQFIFQYYREEENGRGNFPPRFSGLQFPNYSSELNVNALELDDSALYLCASSRDGVWGYTFGSGTRLTVV.

This clone appeared a few times. The chain has TRBV3-1 (or the pseudogene TRBV3-2) and TRBJ1-6; D uncertain. This CDR3 is built from 15 residues. The germline V gene encodes CDR1 LGHDT and CDR2 YNNKEL (reference sequence). Trimming took off 0 bases at V and 10 bases at J, with 13 bases between the two ends. CDR3 region: CASSQEFSGNSPLHF. CDR3 in DNA: TGTGCCAGCAGCCAAGAGTTTTCGGGAAACTCACCCCTCCACTTT.

V and J are TRBV15 and TRBJ2-7; 8 bases map to TRBD1. Germline V lookup: CDR1 LNHNV, CDR2 YYDKDF (reference sequence). The CDR3 runs 15 residues. V lost 1 base, J lost 5 bases, and 7 bases stayed unmatched. Here the CDR3 DNA reads TGTGCCACCAGCAGAGTGATCCCACAGGGGGACGAGCAGTACTTC. Encoded protein: CATSRVIPQGDEQYF.

The chain uses TRBV29-1 and TRBJ2-3; D not resolved. V lost 5 bases and J lost 2, with 5 bases in between. Germline CDR1 and CDR2: SQVTM and ANQGSEA. The CDR3 has 11 residues. The CDR3, as DNA: TGCAGCGTTTTCATCACAGATACGCAGTATTTT. It is translated as CSVFITDTQYF.

Only one count was recorded for this clone. This chain links TRBV7-3 with TRBJ2-3, with 7 nucleotides matching TRBD2. This CDR3 region has 15 residues. Germline V gene lookup returns CDR1 SGHTA and CDR2 FQGTGA. Trimming at V came to 5 bases and at J to 3 bases, leaving 8 bases not matched to a gene. In nucleotides, the CDR3 is TGTGCCAGCAGCCCAACGGGACTATCGACAGATACGCAGTATTTT. Amino acids: CASSPTGLSTDTQYF.